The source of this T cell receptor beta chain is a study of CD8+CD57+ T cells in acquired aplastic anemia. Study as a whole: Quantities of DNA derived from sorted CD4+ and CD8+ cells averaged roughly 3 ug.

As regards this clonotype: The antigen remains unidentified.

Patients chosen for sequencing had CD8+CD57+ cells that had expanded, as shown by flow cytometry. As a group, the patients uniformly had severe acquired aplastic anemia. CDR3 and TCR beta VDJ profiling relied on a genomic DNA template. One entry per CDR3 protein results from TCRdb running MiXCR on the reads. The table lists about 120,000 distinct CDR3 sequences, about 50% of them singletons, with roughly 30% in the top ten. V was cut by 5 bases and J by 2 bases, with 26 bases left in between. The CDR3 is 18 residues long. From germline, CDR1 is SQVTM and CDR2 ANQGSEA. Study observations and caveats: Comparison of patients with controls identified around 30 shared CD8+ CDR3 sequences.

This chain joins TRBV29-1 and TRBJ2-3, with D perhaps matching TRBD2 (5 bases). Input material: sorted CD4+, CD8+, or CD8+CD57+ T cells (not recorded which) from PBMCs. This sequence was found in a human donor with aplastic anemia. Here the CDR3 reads CSVWAVAGGSENTDTQYF. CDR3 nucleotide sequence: TGCAGCGTTTGGGCTGTGGCGGGTGGATCAGAAAACACAGATACGCAGTATTTT.